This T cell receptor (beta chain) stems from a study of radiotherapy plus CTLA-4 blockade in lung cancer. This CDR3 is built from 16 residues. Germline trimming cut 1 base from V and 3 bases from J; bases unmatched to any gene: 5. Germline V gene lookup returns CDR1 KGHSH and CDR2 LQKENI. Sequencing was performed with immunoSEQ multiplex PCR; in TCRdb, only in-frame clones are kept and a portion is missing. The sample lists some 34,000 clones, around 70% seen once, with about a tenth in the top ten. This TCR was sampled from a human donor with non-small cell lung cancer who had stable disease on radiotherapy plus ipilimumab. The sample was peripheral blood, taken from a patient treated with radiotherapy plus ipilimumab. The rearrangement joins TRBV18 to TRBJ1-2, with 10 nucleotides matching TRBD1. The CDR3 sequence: CASSPLRQGADYGYTF. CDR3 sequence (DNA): TGTGCCAGCTCACCACTCAGACAGGGGGCGGACTATGGCTACACCTTC.